This T cell receptor beta chain was documented in a study of shared clonotypes between healthy human individuals. The method was immunoSEQ multiplex PCR; TCRdb's version includes in-frame clones alone and lacks a portion of them. In the table there are a few million clones, 85% to 95% of which are singletons. The CDR3 consists of 11 residues. Sequenced: naive CD4+ T cells from PBMCs. Subset: CD45RA+ positively selected. The genes are TRBV21-1 and TRBJ1-5. TRBV21-1 is an annotated pseudogene. The sequence derives from a man between 18 and 29 years old in good health. Some clones in this sample may be carry-over from other donors' samples. The DNA of the CDR3 is TGTGCCAGCATTGGCAATCAGCCCCAGCATTTT. Protein: CASIGNQPQHF.